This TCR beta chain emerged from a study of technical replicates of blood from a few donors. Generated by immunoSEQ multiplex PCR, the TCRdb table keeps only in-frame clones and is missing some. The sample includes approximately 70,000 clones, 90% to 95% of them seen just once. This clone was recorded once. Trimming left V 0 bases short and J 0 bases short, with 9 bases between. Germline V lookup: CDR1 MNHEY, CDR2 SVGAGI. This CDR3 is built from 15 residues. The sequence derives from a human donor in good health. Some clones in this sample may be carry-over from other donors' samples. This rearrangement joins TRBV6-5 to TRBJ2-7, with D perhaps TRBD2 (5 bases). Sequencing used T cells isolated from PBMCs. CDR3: CASSYSGGSSYEQYF. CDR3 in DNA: TGTGCCAGCAGTTACTCAGGAGGCAGCTCCTACGAGCAGTACTTC.